This is a list of T cell receptor beta chains from one sample in a study of human T cells and chemical hapten exposure. TCRdb recomputed calls from the RACE reads with MiXCR, one row per CDR3 protein. The sample consists of 300,000 to 400,000 distinct CDR3 sequences, roughly 6.9% of them appearing once. The source material was whole blood, sampled in connection with sensitization to the hapten diphenylcyclopropenone (DPC). The receptors shown here come from a woman aged 18-29 years with alopecia areata. Some clones in this sample may be carry-over from other donors' samples. Each CDR3 is given with its conserved first and last residue. D genes are given only for firm matches. Expanded clones are given a class, and other clones once, few, many or no size at all.

j_call: TRBJ1-6; d_call: .; v_call: TRBV6-5; clone_size: few; cdr3_aa: CASTQSMNSPLHF; cdr3_nt: TGTGCCAGCACTCAATCCATGAATTCACCCCTCCACTTT
j_call: TRBJ1-6; d_call: .; v_call: TRBV12-5; clone_size: few; cdr3_aa: CASGRGGPIENSPLHF; cdr3_nt: TGTGCTAGTGGTCGGGGGGGACCGATAGAGAATTCACCCCTCCACTTT
j_call: TRBJ2-7; d_call: .; v_call: TRBV12-3/TRBV12-4; clone_size: once; cdr3_aa: CASSLARGSWDEQYF; cdr3_nt: TGTGCCAGCAGTTTAGCAAGGGGGTCATGGGACGAGCAGTACTTC
j_call: TRBJ2-3; d_call: TRBD1; v_call: TRBV3-1; clone_size: .; cdr3_aa: CASSQESGQGTQYF; cdr3_nt: TGTGCCAGCAGCCAAGAGTCCGGACAGGGAACGCAGTATTTT
j_call: TRBJ1-6; d_call: TRBD1; v_call: TRBV6-6; clone_size: few; cdr3_aa: CASSPETGEFNSPLHF; cdr3_nt: TGTGCCAGCAGCCCGGAAACAGGGGAGTTTAATTCACCCCTCCACTTT
j_call: TRBJ1-4; d_call: TRBD1; v_call: TRBV9; clone_size: many; cdr3_aa: CASSPGQGFNEKLFF; cdr3_nt: TGTGCCAGCAGCCCAGGACAGGGGTTTAATGAAAAACTGTTTTTT
j_call: TRBJ2-7; d_call: .; v_call: TRBV28; clone_size: many; cdr3_aa: CASSPSASQGTYEQYF; cdr3_nt: TGTGCCAGCAGTCCCAGCGCTTCACAGGGAACCTACGAGCAGTACTTC
j_call: TRBJ1-2; d_call: .; v_call: TRBV28; clone_size: .; cdr3_aa: CASGGTAINYGYTF; cdr3_nt: TGTGCCAGCGGAGGGACGGCTATTAACTATGGCTACACCTTC
j_call: TRBJ1-4; d_call: .; v_call: TRBV18; clone_size: .; cdr3_aa: CASSPRSGQDEKLFF; cdr3_nt: TGTGCCAGCTCACCACGATCTGGGCAGGATGAAAAACTGTTTTTT
j_call: TRBJ2-6; d_call: .; v_call: TRBV12-3/TRBV12-4; clone_size: many; cdr3_aa: CASTKDSYLFSGANVLTF; cdr3_nt: TGTGCCAGCACCAAGGACAGCTACCTATTCTCTGGGGCCAACGTCCTGACTTTC
j_call: TRBJ1-2; d_call: .; v_call: TRBV6-5; clone_size: few; cdr3_aa: CASSYSIGNYGYTF; cdr3_nt: TGTGCCAGCAGTTACTCGATCGGAAATTATGGCTACACCTTC
j_call: TRBJ1-2; d_call: TRBD1; v_call: TRBV24-1; clone_size: many; cdr3_aa: CATHRDSYGYTF; cdr3_nt: TGTGCCACCCACAGGGACAGCTATGGCTACACCTTC
j_call: TRBJ2-5; d_call: .; v_call: TRBV18; clone_size: .; cdr3_aa: CASSPTDTKETQYF; cdr3_nt: TGTGCCAGCTCACCCACAGATACCAAGGAGACCCAGTACTTC
j_call: TRBJ1-1; d_call: .; v_call: TRBV7-2; clone_size: many; cdr3_aa: CASSLAPGQNTEAFF; cdr3_nt: TGTGCCAGCAGCTTAGCCCCAGGGCAGAACACTGAAGCTTTCTTT
j_call: TRBJ2-7; d_call: .; v_call: TRBV12-3/TRBV12-4; clone_size: .; cdr3_aa: CASSLGQESSYEQYF; cdr3_nt: TGTGCCAGCAGTTTAGGACAGGAGAGCTCCTACGAGCAGTACTTC
j_call: TRBJ2-7; d_call: .; v_call: TRBV7-2; clone_size: many; cdr3_aa: CASSQDWAGEQYF; cdr3_nt: TGTGCCAGCAGCCAGGATTGGGCCGGGGAGCAGTACTTC
j_call: TRBJ2-3; d_call: .; v_call: TRBV7-3; clone_size: .; cdr3_aa: CASSSEGPGTQYF; cdr3_nt: TGTGCCAGCAGCTCCGAGGGACCAGGTACGCAGTATTTT
j_call: TRBJ1-5; d_call: .; v_call: TRBV12-3/TRBV12-4; clone_size: .; cdr3_aa: CASSLGGGSNQPQHF; cdr3_nt: TGTGCCAGCAGTTTAGGGGGCGGTAGCAATCAGCCCCAGCATTTT
j_call: TRBJ1-2; d_call: .; v_call: TRBV12-5; clone_size: .; cdr3_aa: CASGPGHQVYTF; cdr3_nt: TGTGCTAGTGGTCCGGGACATCAGGTCTACACCTTC
j_call: TRBJ2-5; d_call: .; v_call: TRBV12-3/TRBV12-4; clone_size: .; cdr3_aa: CASSSTGRETQYF; cdr3_nt: TGTGCCAGCAGTTCGACAGGTCGGGAGACCCAGTACTTC
j_call: TRBJ2-5; d_call: TRBD1; v_call: TRBV20-1; clone_size: few; cdr3_aa: CSAIAFGTGPETQYF; cdr3_nt: TGCAGTGCTATCGCGTTTGGGACAGGGCCGGAGACCCAGTACTTC
j_call: TRBJ2-7; d_call: TRBD1; v_call: TRBV20-1; clone_size: few; cdr3_aa: CSARSGTGRNEQYF; cdr3_nt: TGCAGTGCTAGATCTGGGACAGGGAGAAACGAGCAGTACTTC
j_call: TRBJ1-5; d_call: TRBD1; v_call: TRBV6-2/TRBV6-3; clone_size: many; cdr3_aa: CASSSTGNQPQHF; cdr3_nt: TGTGCCAGCAGTTCGACAGGGAATCAGCCCCAGCATTTT
j_call: TRBJ2-7; d_call: .; v_call: TRBV2; clone_size: .; cdr3_aa: CASSDRDAYYEQYF; cdr3_nt: TGTGCCAGCAGCGACCGGGACGCATACTACGAGCAGTACTTC
j_call: TRBJ1-6; d_call: TRBD1; v_call: TRBV3-1; clone_size: many; cdr3_aa: CASSQGGQVYSPLHF; cdr3_nt: TGTGCCAGCAGCCAAGGGGGACAGGTTTATTCACCCCTCCACTTT
j_call: TRBJ1-5; d_call: TRBD1; v_call: TRBV2; clone_size: few; cdr3_aa: CASSPDRQGQPQHF; cdr3_nt: TGTGCCAGCAGTCCGGACAGGCAGGGCCAGCCCCAGCATTTT
j_call: TRBJ2-7; d_call: .; v_call: TRBV20-1; clone_size: few; cdr3_aa: CSARVPDRNYEQYF; cdr3_nt: TGCAGTGCTAGAGTTCCAGACAGGAACTACGAGCAGTACTTC